This TCR beta chain was found in a study of blood T cell repertoires in COVID-19. Study-level background: COVID-19 samples, acute and convalescent, were from the United States, Italy and Spain. T cells, B-cell-depleted T cells, or PBMCs supplied cDNA or gDNA.

Original processing notes: The assay estimated nucleated cells by amplifying reference gene primers. The data were produced by immunoSEQ multiplex PCR, yet TCRdb's version contains in-frame clones alone and is incomplete. Clonal size and the V and J genes are those of that table, whereas D and trimming came from the DNA. The sample has over 70,000 clones; roughly four fifths are singletons. The germline CDR1 and CDR2 sequences are MDHEN and SYDVKM. The length of the CDR3 is 13 residues. With 4 bases removed from V and 5 bases from J, the gap between germline ends came to 12 bases. The TCR sequence derives from a man aged 65 to 79 with active or convalescent COVID-19. This chain connects TRBV28 to TRBJ2-7; D is undetermined. Sequenced sample: peripheral blood. CDR3 sequence (DNA): TGTGCCAGCAGTTCTCCCCCCCTCCACGAGCAGTACTTC. Translated, it gives CASSSPPLHEQYF. Based on the CDR3 plus reference TRBV28 and TRBJ2-7, the full variable domain is DVKVTQSSRYLVKRTGEKVFLECVQDMDHENMFWYRQDPGLGLRLIYFSYDVKMKEKGDIPEGYSVSREKKERFSLILESASTNQTSMYLCASSSPPLHEQYFGPGTRLTVT.